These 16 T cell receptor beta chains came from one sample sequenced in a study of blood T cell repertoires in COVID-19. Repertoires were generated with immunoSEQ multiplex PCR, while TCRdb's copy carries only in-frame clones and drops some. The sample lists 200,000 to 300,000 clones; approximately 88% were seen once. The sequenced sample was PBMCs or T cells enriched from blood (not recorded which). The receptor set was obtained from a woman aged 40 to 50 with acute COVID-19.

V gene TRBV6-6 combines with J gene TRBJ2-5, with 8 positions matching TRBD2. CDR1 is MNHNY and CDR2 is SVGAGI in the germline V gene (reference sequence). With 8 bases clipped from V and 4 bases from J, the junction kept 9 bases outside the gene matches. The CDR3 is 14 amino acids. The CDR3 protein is CASQTGGPGETQYF. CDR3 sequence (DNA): TGTGCCAGCCAAACGGGAGGGCCGGGAGAGACCCAGTACTTC.

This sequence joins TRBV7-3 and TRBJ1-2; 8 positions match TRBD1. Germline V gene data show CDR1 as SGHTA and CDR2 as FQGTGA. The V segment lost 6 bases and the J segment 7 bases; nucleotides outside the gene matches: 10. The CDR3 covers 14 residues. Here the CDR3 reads CASSTGQGGGGYTF. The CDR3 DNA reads TGTGCCAGCAGTACTGGACAGGGAGGCGGTGGCTACACCTTC.

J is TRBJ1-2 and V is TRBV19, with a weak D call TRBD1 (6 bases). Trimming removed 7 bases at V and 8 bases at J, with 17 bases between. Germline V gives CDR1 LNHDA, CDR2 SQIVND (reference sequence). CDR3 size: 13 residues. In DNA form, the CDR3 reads TGTGCCAGTACCAAATCAGAGGGGGACGGCTACACCTTC. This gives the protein CASTKSEGDGYTF.

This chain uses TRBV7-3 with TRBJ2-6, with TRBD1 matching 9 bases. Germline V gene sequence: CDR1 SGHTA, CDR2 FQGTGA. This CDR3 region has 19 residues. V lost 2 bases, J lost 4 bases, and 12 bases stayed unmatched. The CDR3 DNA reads TGTGCCAGCAGCTTATTTCCGGGACAGGGTGGTCCCGGGGCCAACGTCCTGACTTTC. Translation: CASSLFPGQGGPGANVLTF.

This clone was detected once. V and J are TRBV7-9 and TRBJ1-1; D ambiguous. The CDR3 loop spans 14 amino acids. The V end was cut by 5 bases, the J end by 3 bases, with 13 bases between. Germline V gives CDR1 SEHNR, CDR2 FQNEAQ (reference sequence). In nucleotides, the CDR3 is TGTGCCAGCAGCCAGGACTCGGGGTACACTGAAGCTTTCTTT. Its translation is CASSQDSGYTEAFF.

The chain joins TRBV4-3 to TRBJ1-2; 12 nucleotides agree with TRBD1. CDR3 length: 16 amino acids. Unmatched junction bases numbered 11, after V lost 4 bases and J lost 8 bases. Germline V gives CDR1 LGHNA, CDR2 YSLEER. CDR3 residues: CASSPRGDRGLGGYTF. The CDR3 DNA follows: TGCGCCAGCAGCCCGAGGGGGGACAGGGGGCTCGGAGGCTACACCTTC.

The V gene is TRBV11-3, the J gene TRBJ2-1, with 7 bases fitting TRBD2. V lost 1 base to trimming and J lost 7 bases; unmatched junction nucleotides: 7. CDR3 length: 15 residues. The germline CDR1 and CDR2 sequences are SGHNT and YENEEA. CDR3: CASSLVSGTNNEQFF. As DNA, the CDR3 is TGTGCCAGCAGCTTAGTTTCTGGGACTAATAATGAGCAGTTCTTC.

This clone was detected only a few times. The CDR3 DNA reads TGTGCCACCAGTGATCGGACAGGGGGATACGAAAAACTGTTTTTT. Protein product: CATSDRTGGYEKLFF. The chain recombines TRBV24-1 with TRBJ1-4; 10 bases map to TRBD1. V was clipped by 3 bases and J by 8 bases; unmatched bases: 5. CDR1 KGHDR and CDR2 SFDVKD come from the germline V gene. The CDR3 sequence is 15 residues long.

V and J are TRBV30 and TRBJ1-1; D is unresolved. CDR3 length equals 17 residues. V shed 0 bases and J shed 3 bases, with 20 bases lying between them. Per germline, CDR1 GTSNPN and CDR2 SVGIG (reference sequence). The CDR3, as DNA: TGTGCCTGGAGTGTATTCGAGGGTTACCGCCCTGACACTGAAGCTTTCTTT. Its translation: CAWSVFEGYRPDTEAFF.

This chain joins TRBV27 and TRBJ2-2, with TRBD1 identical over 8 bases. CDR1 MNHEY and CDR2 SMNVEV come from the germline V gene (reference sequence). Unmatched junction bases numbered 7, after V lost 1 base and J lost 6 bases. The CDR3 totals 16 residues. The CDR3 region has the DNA TGTGCCAGCAGTTTATTCGACAGGGGCGGGTCCGGGGAGCTGTTTTTT. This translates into CASSLFDRGGSGELFF.

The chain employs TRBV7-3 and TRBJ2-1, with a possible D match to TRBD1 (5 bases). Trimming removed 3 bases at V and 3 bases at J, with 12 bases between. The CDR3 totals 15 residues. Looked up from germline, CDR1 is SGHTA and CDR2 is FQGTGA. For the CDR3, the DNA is TGTGCCAGCAGCTTCGATCAGGGTAACTACAATGAGCAGTTCTTC. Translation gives CASSFDQGNYNEQFF.

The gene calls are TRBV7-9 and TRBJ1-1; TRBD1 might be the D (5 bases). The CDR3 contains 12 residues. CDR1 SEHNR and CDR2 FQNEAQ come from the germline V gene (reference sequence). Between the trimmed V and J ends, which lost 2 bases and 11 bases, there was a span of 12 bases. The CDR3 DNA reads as TGTGCCAGCAGCTTAAGGGGACTGTGGGCTTTCTTT. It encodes CASSLRGLWAFF. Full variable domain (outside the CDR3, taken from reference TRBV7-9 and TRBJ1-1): DTGVSQNPRHKITKRGQNVTFRCDPISEHNRLYWYRQTLGQGPEFLTYFQNEAQLEKSRLLSDRFSAERPKGSFSTLEIQRTEQGDSAMYLCASSLRGLWAFFGQGTRLTVV.

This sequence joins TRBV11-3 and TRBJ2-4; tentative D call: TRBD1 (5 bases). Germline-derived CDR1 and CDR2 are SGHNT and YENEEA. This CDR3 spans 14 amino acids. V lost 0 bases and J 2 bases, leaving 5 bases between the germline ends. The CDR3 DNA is TGTGCCAGCAGCTTAGAGGGGCCCAAAAACATTCAGTACTTC. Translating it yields CASSLEGPKNIQYF.

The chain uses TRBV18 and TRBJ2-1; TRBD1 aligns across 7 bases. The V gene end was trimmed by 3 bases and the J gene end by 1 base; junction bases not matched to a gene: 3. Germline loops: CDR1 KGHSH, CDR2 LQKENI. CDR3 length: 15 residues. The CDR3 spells CASSPDRSSYNEQFF. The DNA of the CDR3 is TGTGCCAGCTCACCGGACAGGAGTTCCTACAATGAGCAGTTCTTC.

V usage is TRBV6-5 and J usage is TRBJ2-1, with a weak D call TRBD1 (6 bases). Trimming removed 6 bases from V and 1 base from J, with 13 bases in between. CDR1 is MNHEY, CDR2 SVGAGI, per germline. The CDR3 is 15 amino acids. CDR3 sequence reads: CASSSLGGSYNEQFF. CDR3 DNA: TGTGCCAGCAGCTCCCTAGGGGGATCCTACAATGAGCAGTTCTTC.

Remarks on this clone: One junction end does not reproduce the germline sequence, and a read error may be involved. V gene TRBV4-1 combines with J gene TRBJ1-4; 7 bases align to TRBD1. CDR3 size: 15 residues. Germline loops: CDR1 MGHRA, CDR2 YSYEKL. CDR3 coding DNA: TGCGTCAGCAGCCAAGGGGGGCAGGGGGATGAAAAACTGTTTTTT. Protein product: CVSSQGGQGDEKLFF.